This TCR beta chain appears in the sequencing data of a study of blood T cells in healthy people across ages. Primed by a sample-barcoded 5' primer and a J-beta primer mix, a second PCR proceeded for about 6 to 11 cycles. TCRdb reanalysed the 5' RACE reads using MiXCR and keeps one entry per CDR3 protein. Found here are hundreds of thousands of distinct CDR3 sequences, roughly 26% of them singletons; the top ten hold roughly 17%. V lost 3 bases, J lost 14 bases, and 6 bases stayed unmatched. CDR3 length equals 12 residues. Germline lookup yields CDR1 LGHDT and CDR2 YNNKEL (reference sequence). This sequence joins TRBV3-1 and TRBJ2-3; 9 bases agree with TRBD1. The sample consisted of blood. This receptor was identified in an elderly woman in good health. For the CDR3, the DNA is TGTGCCAGCAGCCACCGGGACAGGGTAGCGTATTTT. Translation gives CASSHRDRVAYF.